This T cell receptor beta chain appears in the sequencing data of a study of T-cell reconstitution after alpha-beta-depleted transplantation in children. This clonotype was seen more than once but under ten times. CDR1 and CDR2 from the germline V gene are SQVTM and ANQGSEA. This CDR3 has 12 amino acids. Trimming removed 6 bases at V and 6 bases at J, with 13 bases between. This sample's TCRbeta library carried unique molecular identifier barcodes. From the PCR reads, TCRdb called clonotypes with MiXCR, one entry per CDR3 protein. The sample records roughly 570,000 distinct CDR3 sequences, roughly a quarter being singletons.

The source is a boy less than two years old with Wiskott-Aldrich syndrome, due to receive a stem cell transplant. The sequences come from PBMCs, collected before TCRalphabeta/CD19-depleted stem cell transplant. J is TRBJ2-3 and V is TRBV29-1; D is uncertain. DNA for the CDR3: TGCAGCGTCGCGTTAGGGCCGGATACGCAGTATTTT. Protein: CSVALGPDTQYF.